This entry is about one TCR beta chain. Its antigen is still unknown. The source of the sample is a study of graft-versus-host responses after intestinal transplantation. On the study more broadly: Once they had received anti-thymocyte globulin induction, all recipients took tacrolimus and steroids for about 3 years.

Both intraepithelial and lamina propria lymphocytes were released by processing graft tissue. Overall study findings and caveats: GvH clones surfaced in recipient marrow, some emerging earlier in ileum or blood.

The CDR3 sequence is 17 residues long. In germline, CDR1 is SGHVS, CDR2 FQNEAQ. Assay used: immunoSEQ multiplex PCR; TCRdb lists only in-frame clones, some missing. The data hold roughly 9,600 clones, with 77% observed a single time. The chain has TRBV7-8 and TRBJ2-5; the D is unclear. The J call may be mistaken, given a closer DNA end match to TRBJ2-7. The sequencing here drew on ileum tissue, taken roughly 470 days after intestinal transplantation. This clonotype was sampled from a human patient who received an intestinal transplant, so some T cells may come from the graft donor. CDR3 DNA: TGTGCCAGCAGCCCTCGAGGTGGAGCTTTTCAACCCTACGAGCAGTACTTC. Its protein product is CASSPRGGAFQPYEQYF.